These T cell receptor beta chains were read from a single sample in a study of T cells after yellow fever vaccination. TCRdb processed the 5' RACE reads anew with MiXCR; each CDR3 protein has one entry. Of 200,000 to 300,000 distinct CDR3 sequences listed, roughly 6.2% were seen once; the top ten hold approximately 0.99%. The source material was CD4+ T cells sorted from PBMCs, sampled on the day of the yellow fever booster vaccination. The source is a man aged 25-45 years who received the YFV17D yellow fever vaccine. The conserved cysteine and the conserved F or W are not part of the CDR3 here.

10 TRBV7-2 ASRGVYSPLH
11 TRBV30 AWRLPPLYEQY
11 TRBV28 ASRRGRAYEQY
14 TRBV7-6 ASSLVSSGRTDTQY
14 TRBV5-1 ASSRRDGSGANVLT
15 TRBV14 ASSQDPSGGYKETQY
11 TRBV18 ASREGMNTEAF
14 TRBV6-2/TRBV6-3 ASSALRGPGGNEQF
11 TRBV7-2 ASSLANNREQY
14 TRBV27 ASSLYLSGGGNEQF
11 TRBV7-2 ASSGRQGSPLH
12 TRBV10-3 AINSGLGVNEQF
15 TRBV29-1 SVAPGQGASYNSPLH
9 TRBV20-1 SAGDYNEQF
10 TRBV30 AWSIRRYEQY
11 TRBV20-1 SARVGSYNEQF
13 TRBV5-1 ASSLASGRGNEQF
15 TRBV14 ASSQVEGHISYNEQF
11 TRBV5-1 ASSLAFLYEQY
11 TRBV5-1 ANSLAVPGELF
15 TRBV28 ASSPVGTGVGGTEAF
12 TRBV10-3 AISDPGTNEKLF
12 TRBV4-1 ASSQETGSPIQY
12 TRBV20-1 SAREITAGNEQF
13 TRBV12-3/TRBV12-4 ASSLAGGSNYEQY
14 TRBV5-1 ASSLATGQFADTQY
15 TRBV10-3 AISEDRGANSNQPQH
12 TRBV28 ASSLGGTVGTQY
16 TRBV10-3 AISDPVSRRGGTGELF
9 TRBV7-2 ASSLVGPQH
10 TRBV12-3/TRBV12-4 ASSLGTGELF
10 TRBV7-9 ASSPGWETQY
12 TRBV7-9 ASRGSGRGDEQY
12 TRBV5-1 ASKYLGGDYGYT
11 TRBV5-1 ASSLAVGREAF
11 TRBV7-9 ASSLGSRETQY
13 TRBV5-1 ASSLSADGYNEQF
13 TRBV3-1 ASSHGVGGANVLT
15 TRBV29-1 SVEGGSRGASYNEQF